The rows below give T cell receptor beta chains drawn from one sample of a study of blood T cell repertoires in COVID-19. TCRdb keeps only in-frame clones here, not all; method: immunoSEQ multiplex PCR. This sample has 100,000 to 150,000 clones; around four fifths occur once, and the top ten carry about 25%. The sample taken for sequencing was peripheral blood. The receptors originated from a human donor in a cohort sampled during active COVID-19. Both conserved end residues are part of each CDR3. The D gene is left open where the match is weak. Not every row has a clone size; where given, it reads once, few, many or a size class.

V: TRBV6-5
D: -
size: few
J: TRBJ2-7
CDR3: CASRTSRGHEQYF
DNA: TGTGCCAGCAGGACCTCGCGGGGGCACGAGCAGTACTTC

V: TRBV20-1
D: -
size: -
J: TRBJ1-2
CDR3: CSASQNNYGYTF
DNA: TGCAGTGCTAGTCAGAATAACTATGGCTACACCTTC

V: TRBV7-9
D: -
size: -
J: TRBJ1-2
CDR3: CASSLARTGDGYTF
DNA: TGTGCCAGCAGCTTAGCACGAACAGGTGATGGCTACACCTTC

V: TRBV5-4
D: TRBD1
size: -
J: TRBJ2-3
CDR3: CASSFRGTDTQYF
DNA: TGTGCCAGCAGCTTCAGGGGGACGGATACGCAGTATTTT

V: TRBV7-8
D: TRBD1
size: -
J: TRBJ1-1
CDR3: CASSPDRDTEAFF
DNA: TGTGCCAGCAGCCCGGACAGGGACACTGAAGCTTTCTTT

V: TRBV11-2
D: -
size: -
J: TRBJ1-2
CDR3: CASSPVRGITNYGYTF
DNA: TGTGCCAGCAGCCCCGTTCGGGGGATTACTAACTATGGCTACACCTTC

V: TRBV5-3
D: TRBD2
size: -
J: TRBJ2-7
CDR3: CARSLASGGSYEQYF
DNA: TGTGCCAGAAGCTTGGCTAGCGGGGGCTCCTACGAGCAGTACTTC

V: TRBV19
D: -
size: -
J: TRBJ1-1
CDR3: CASSPGQGRLRTEAFF
DNA: TGTGCCAGTAGTCCCGGGCAGGGGCGTTTGAGGACTGAAGCTTTCTTT

V: TRBV18
D: -
size: -
J: TRBJ2-2
CDR3: CASSPSSFNTGELFF
DNA: TGTGCCAGCTCACCCTCTAGCTTCAACACCGGGGAGCTGTTTTTT

V: TRBV5-1
D: TRBD1
size: -
J: TRBJ2-3
CDR3: CASSPPRDRVSDTQYF
DNA: TGCGCCAGCAGCCCACCTCGGGACAGGGTGTCAGATACGCAGTATTTT

V: TRBV4-3
D: -
size: -
J: TRBJ2-1
CDR3: CASSQDHGRSYNEQFF
DNA: TGCGCCAGCAGCCAAGATCACGGGAGATCCTACAATGAGCAGTTCTTC

V: TRBV28
D: TRBD2
size: -
J: TRBJ2-7
CDR3: CASSPPGSGRGYEQYF
DNA: TGTGCCAGCAGCCCCCCGGGTAGCGGGAGGGGGTACGAGCAGTACTTC

V: TRBV6-5
D: -
size: few
J: TRBJ2-7
CDR3: CATTTTRSRSYEQYF
DNA: TGTGCCACCACAACTACTCGGAGTCGCTCCTACGAGCAGTACTTC

V: TRBV4-1
D: TRBD1
size: -
J: TRBJ1-1
CDR3: CASSRPGQGVTEAFF
DNA: TGCGCCAGCAGCCGTCCGGGACAGGGGGTTACTGAAGCTTTCTTT

V: TRBV13
D: -
size: -
J: TRBJ2-2
CDR3: CASSTDRNTGELFF
DNA: TGTGCCAGCAGTACAGACAGGAACACCGGGGAGCTGTTTTTT

V: TRBV30
D: -
size: -
J: TRBJ1-6
CDR3: CASTGEQDSPLHF
DNA: TGTGCCTCCACGGGGGAACAGGATTCACCCCTCCACTTT

V: TRBV18
D: TRBD1
size: -
J: TRBJ2-1
CDR3: CASSLGTGDYNEQFF
DNA: TGTGCCAGCTCACTAGGGACAGGGGACTACAATGAGCAGTTCTTC

V: TRBV18
D: -
size: -
J: TRBJ2-5
CDR3: CASSLSGQETQYF
DNA: TGTGCCAGCTCACTTAGCGGCCAAGAGACCCAGTACTTC

V: TRBV15
D: -
size: -
J: TRBJ1-5
CDR3: CATSRSRSRQPQHF
DNA: TGTGCCACCAGCAGATCCCGTAGCCGTCAGCCCCAGCATTTT

V: TRBV4-3
D: -
size: -
J: TRBJ2-3
CDR3: CASSQDRGDTQYF
DNA: TGCGCCAGCAGCCAAGATCGGGGGGATACGCAGTATTTT

V: TRBV5-5
D: -
size: -
J: TRBJ1-2
CDR3: CASSLDTGLPHGYTF
DNA: TGTGCCAGCAGCTTGGATACAGGGTTACCCCATGGCTACACCTTC

V: TRBV9
D: -
size: -
J: TRBJ2-3
CDR3: CASSVDRASTDTQYF
DNA: TGTGCCAGCAGCGTAGACAGGGCTAGCACAGATACGCAGTATTTT

V: TRBV29-1
D: TRBD1
size: -
J: TRBJ1-6
CDR3: CSVGQGLNSPLHF
DNA: TGCAGCGTGGGACAGGGCCTTAATTCACCCCTCCACTTT

V: TRBV19
D: TRBD2
size: -
J: TRBJ2-1
CDR3: CASSIWPSGGYPSYNEQFF
DNA: TGTGCCAGTAGTATTTGGCCTAGCGGGGGGTACCCCTCTTACAATGAGCAGTTCTTC

V: TRBV5-4
D: TRBD2
size: -
J: TRBJ2-1
CDR3: CASSPSGSGNEQFF
DNA: TGTGCCAGCAGCCCTAGCGGGAGTGGAAATGAGCAGTTCTTC

V: TRBV27
D: TRBD2
size: -
J: TRBJ2-3
CDR3: CASSLSPGAGGTPDTQYF
DNA: TGTGCCAGCAGTTTATCTCCGGGGGCGGGGGGGACCCCAGATACGCAGTATTTT

V: TRBV28
D: TRBD2
size: -
J: TRBJ2-7
CDR3: CASTPGGSSYEQYF
DNA: TGTGCCAGCACACCCGGCGGGAGCTCCTACGAGCAGTACTTC

V: TRBV9
D: TRBD2
size: -
J: TRBJ2-5
CDR3: CASSPRTSEETQYF
DNA: TGTGCCAGCAGCCCTCGGACTAGCGAAGAAACCCAGTACTTC

V: TRBV19
D: TRBD1
size: -
J: TRBJ1-1
CDR3: CASSVTGETEAFF
DNA: TGTGCCAGTAGTGTAACAGGGGAAACTGAAGCTTTCTTT